Listed below are T cell receptor beta chains from one sample, sequenced in a study of blood T cell repertoires in COVID-19. Assay: immunoSEQ multiplex PCR; the TCRdb copy retains only in-frame clones and omits some. The repertoire holds some 200,000 clones, with 86% as singletons. Input material: peripheral blood. These receptors originate from a man aged 45-60 years with acute or convalescent COVID-19. Each CDR3 is given with its conserved first and last residue. A D gene is named only where the DNA matches it firmly. Clone size, where shown, is once, few, many, or a class for clones that have expanded.

J: TRBJ2-7; D: .; size: .; V: TRBV2; CDR3: CASQGGRARSYEQYF; DNA: TGTGCCAGCCAGGGGGGAAGGGCTCGAAGCTACGAGCAGTACTTC
J: TRBJ2-1; D: .; size: .; V: TRBV11-2; CDR3: CASSLDTASYNEQFF; DNA: TGTGCCAGCAGCTTAGATACGGCTAGTTATAATGAGCAGTTCTTC
J: TRBJ2-6; D: TRBD1; size: .; V: TRBV19; CDR3: CATTRGDRVSGANVLTF; DNA: TGTGCCACCACCCGGGGGGACAGGGTCTCTGGGGCCAACGTCCTGACTTTC
J: TRBJ1-6; D: TRBD1; size: .; V: TRBV5-1; CDR3: CASSTRTGGNSPLHF; DNA: TGCGCCAGCAGCACCCGGACAGGGGGTAATTCACCCCTCCACTTT
J: TRBJ1-3; D: .; size: .; V: TRBV12-3/TRBV12-4; CDR3: CASSREVGNTIYF; DNA: TGTGCCAGCAGCCGGGAGGTTGGAAACACCATATATTTT
J: TRBJ1-6; D: TRBD1; size: .; V: TRBV6-5; CDR3: CASSSSPQGVKSPLHF; DNA: TGTGCCAGCAGTTCCTCGCCACAGGGGGTGAAGTCACCCCTCCACTTT
J: TRBJ1-2; D: TRBD1; size: few; V: TRBV3-1/TRBV3-2; CDR3: CASSQGGQGFDGYTF; DNA: TGTGCCAGCAGCCAAGGGGGACAGGGATTCGATGGCTACACCTTC
J: TRBJ1-6; D: TRBD1; size: .; V: TRBV30; CDR3: CAWRLTGGVDSPLHF; DNA: TGTGCCTGGAGGTTGACAGGGGGCGTCGATTCACCCCTCCACTTT
J: TRBJ2-1; D: TRBD2; size: .; V: TRBV6-5; CDR3: CASSYSTGGRDEQFF; DNA: TGTGCCAGCAGTTACTCGACGGGGGGGAGGGATGAGCAGTTCTTC
J: TRBJ1-1; D: TRBD1; size: .; V: TRBV5-5; CDR3: CASSLAGQINTEAFF; DNA: TGTGCCAGCAGCTTGGCGGGACAGATTAACACTGAAGCTTTCTTT
J: TRBJ2-7; D: TRBD1; size: .; V: TRBV10-3; CDR3: CAIGTGGGDEQYF; DNA: TGTGCCATCGGGACAGGGGGCGGGGACGAGCAGTACTTC
J: TRBJ1-2; D: TRBD1; size: few; V: TRBV10-1; CDR3: CASSPGTGINYGYTF; DNA: TGCGCCAGCAGCCCCGGGACAGGGATTAATTATGGCTACACCTTC
J: TRBJ1-3; D: .; size: .; V: TRBV11-2; CDR3: CASSLVQLSGNTIYF; DNA: TGTGCCAGCAGCTTAGTACAGCTCTCTGGAAACACCATATATTTT
J: TRBJ2-1; D: .; size: .; V: TRBV2; CDR3: CAAAYGSSYNEQFF; DNA: TGTGCCGCGGCGTACGGGAGCTCCTACAATGAGCAGTTCTTC
J: TRBJ1-6; D: .; size: once; V: TRBV5-5; CDR3: CASSPSQTPNSPLHF; DNA: TGTGCCAGCAGCCCCTCCCAAACACCAAATTCACCCCTCCACTTT
J: TRBJ2-1; D: TRBD2; size: .; V: TRBV7-6; CDR3: CASSSDGAGDPYNEQFF; DNA: TGTGCCAGCAGCTCGGATGGGGCGGGGGACCCCTACAATGAGCAGTTCTTC
J: TRBJ1-2; D: TRBD1; size: .; V: TRBV5-4; CDR3: CASSQTGTGSGGYTF; DNA: TGTGCCAGCAGCCAGACCGGGACAGGGAGTGGTGGCTACACCTTC
J: TRBJ1-1; D: TRBD1; size: .; V: TRBV6-5; CDR3: CATAGTGRNTEAFF; DNA: TGTGCCACCGCCGGGACAGGGCGGAACACTGAAGCTTTCTTT
J: TRBJ2-3; D: TRBD2; size: .; V: TRBV29-1; CDR3: CSVGASGRDTQYF; DNA: TGCAGCGTTGGCGCTAGCGGAAGAGATACGCAGTATTTT
J: TRBJ1-2; D: .; size: .; V: TRBV7-9; CDR3: CASSLGPGNYGYTF; DNA: TGTGCCAGCAGCTTAGGGCCGGGAAACTATGGCTACACCTTC
J: TRBJ1-1; D: .; size: .; V: TRBV5-1; CDR3: CASSSNRDSEAFF; DNA: TGCGCCAGCAGCTCGAACCGGGATTCTGAAGCTTTCTTT
J: TRBJ2-7; D: TRBD1; size: once; V: TRBV6-5; CDR3: CASSYDRDPYEQYF; DNA: TGTGCCAGCAGTTACGACAGGGACCCCTACGAGCAGTACTTC
J: TRBJ1-2; D: .; size: .; V: TRBV4-1; CDR3: CASSQDRVSYGYTF; DNA: TGCGCCAGCAGCCAAGATCGGGTCAGCTATGGCTACACCTTC
J: TRBJ2-3; D: TRBD2; size: .; V: TRBV5-6; CDR3: CASSPRLASTDTQYF; DNA: TGTGCCAGCAGCCCGCGACTAGCCTCCACAGATACGCAGTATTTT
J: TRBJ2-7; D: .; size: .; V: TRBV6-2/TRBV6-3; CDR3: CASSSNGGHYEQYF; DNA: TGTGCCAGCAGTTCCAATGGTGGGCACTACGAGCAGTACTTC
J: TRBJ1-3; D: .; size: once; V: TRBV4-2; CDR3: CASSQVGTGTETTIYF; DNA: TGTGCCAGCAGCCAAGTGGGCACAGGCACCGAGACCACCATATATTTT
J: TRBJ1-1; D: TRBD1; size: .; V: TRBV4-1; CDR3: CASSQERAGGLITVEAFF; DNA: TGCGCCAGCAGCCAAGAAAGGGCAGGGGGACTCATAACGGTTGAAGCTTTCTTT
J: TRBJ1-5; D: .; size: .; V: TRBV19; CDR3: CASSIAKGVRNQPQHF; DNA: TGTGCCAGTAGTATAGCCAAGGGGGTTCGCAATCAGCCCCAGCATTTT
J: TRBJ1-1; D: TRBD1; size: .; V: TRBV19; CDR3: CASRGQGRGTEAFF; DNA: TGTGCCAGTAGGGGACAGGGACGAGGCACTGAAGCTTTCTTT
J: TRBJ1-2; D: .; size: once; V: TRBV5-1; CDR3: CASSLAGGNQRGYTF; DNA: TGCGCCAGCAGCTTGGCCGGCGGAAACCAGAGAGGCTACACCTTC
J: TRBJ1-3; D: .; size: few; V: TRBV2; CDR3: CASSFRGQNSGNTIYF; DNA: TGTGCCAGCAGTTTTCGCGGACAGAACTCTGGAAACACCATATATTTT
J: TRBJ1-5; D: .; size: once; V: TRBV27; CDR3: CASSSGSRRGSQPQHF; DNA: TGTGCCAGCAGTTCCGGGTCCCGGCGGGGTTCGCAGCCCCAGCATTTT
J: TRBJ2-6; D: .; size: .; V: TRBV5-1; CDR3: CASSPVFSGANVLTF; DNA: TGCGCCAGCAGCCCCGTATTTAGCGGGGCCAACGTCCTGACTTTC
J: TRBJ1-5; D: .; size: .; V: TRBV11-2; CDR3: CASSHDSGNQPQHF; DNA: TGTGCCAGCAGCCATGACAGTGGCAATCAGCCCCAGCATTTT
J: TRBJ1-3; D: .; size: .; V: TRBV6-6; CDR3: CASSPSRGGGGNTIYF; DNA: TGTGCCAGCAGCCCGTCTCGGGGGGGAGGTGGAAACACCATATATTTT
J: TRBJ2-7; D: TRBD2; size: .; V: TRBV11-3; CDR3: CASSGTSSYEQYF; DNA: TGTGCCAGCTCCGGGACTAGCTCCTACGAGCAGTACTTC
J: TRBJ2-3; D: .; size: .; V: TRBV5-1; CDR3: CASSLAVTGDTQYF; DNA: TGCGCCAGCAGCTTGGCGGTAACCGGAGATACGCAGTATTTT
J: TRBJ1-2; D: .; size: .; V: TRBV3-1/TRBV3-2; CDR3: CASSPRDYIQGGYTF; DNA: TGTGCCAGCAGCCCCAGGGACTACATTCAGGGTGGCTACACCTTC
J: TRBJ1-1; D: .; size: .; V: TRBV7-2; CDR3: CASSSPGNAGNTEAFF; DNA: TGTGCCAGCAGCTCACCCGGGAACGCAGGGAACACTGAAGCTTTCTTT
J: TRBJ1-5; D: .; size: .; V: TRBV19; CDR3: CASSIRLGGNQPQHF; DNA: TGTGCCAGTAGTATAAGGCTCGGGGGAAATCAGCCCCAGCATTTT
J: TRBJ1-6; D: .; size: few; V: TRBV5-1; CDR3: CASRVVGGTLSSYNSPLHF; DNA: TGCGCCAGCAGGGTGGTCGGGGGTACTCTAAGCTCCTATAATTCACCCCTCCACTTT
J: TRBJ2-1; D: .; size: .; V: TRBV18; CDR3: CASSPPSSNEQFF; DNA: TGTGCCAGCTCACCACCGAGCTCAAATGAGCAGTTCTTC
J: TRBJ2-5; D: TRBD1; size: .; V: TRBV18; CDR3: CASSPPGQAKETQYF; DNA: TGTGCCAGCTCACCACCGGGACAGGCTAAAGAGACCCAGTACTTC
J: TRBJ2-1; D: TRBD2; size: .; V: TRBV12-3/TRBV12-4; CDR3: CASSWGGSGEQFF; DNA: TGTGCCAGCAGTTGGGGGGGGAGCGGTGAGCAGTTCTTC
J: TRBJ1-2; D: .; size: .; V: TRBV3-1/TRBV3-2; CDR3: CASSQGSGEGYGYTF; DNA: TGTGCCAGCAGCCAAGGGTCAGGAGAGGGCTATGGCTACACCTTC
J: TRBJ2-3; D: TRBD2; size: .; V: TRBV9; CDR3: CASSVSGTSGGADTQYF; DNA: TGTGCCAGCAGCGTAAGCGGGACTAGCGGGGGGGCCGATACGCAGTATTTT